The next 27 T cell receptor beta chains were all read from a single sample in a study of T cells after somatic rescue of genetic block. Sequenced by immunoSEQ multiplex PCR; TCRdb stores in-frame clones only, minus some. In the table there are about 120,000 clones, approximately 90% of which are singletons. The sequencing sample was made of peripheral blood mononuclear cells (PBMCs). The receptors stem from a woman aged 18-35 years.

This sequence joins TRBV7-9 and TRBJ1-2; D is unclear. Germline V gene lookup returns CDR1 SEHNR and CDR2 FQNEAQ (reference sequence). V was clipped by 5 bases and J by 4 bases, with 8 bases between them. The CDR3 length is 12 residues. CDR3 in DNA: TGTGCCAGCAGCGGAAGCGTCTATGGCTACACCTTC. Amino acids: CASSGSVYGYTF. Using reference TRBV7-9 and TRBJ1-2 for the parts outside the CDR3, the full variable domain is DTGVSQNPRHKITKRGQNVTFRCDPISEHNRLYWYRQTLGQGPEFLTYFQNEAQLEKSRLLSDRFSAERPKGSFSTLEIQRTEQGDSAMYLCASSGSVYGYTFGSGTRLTVV.

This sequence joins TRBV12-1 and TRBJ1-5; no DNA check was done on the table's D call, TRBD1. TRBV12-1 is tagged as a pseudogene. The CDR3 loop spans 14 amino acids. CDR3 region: CASRTLGPSQPQHF. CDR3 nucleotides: TGTGCCAGCAGAACCTTGGGCCCTTCTCAGCCCCAGCATTTT.

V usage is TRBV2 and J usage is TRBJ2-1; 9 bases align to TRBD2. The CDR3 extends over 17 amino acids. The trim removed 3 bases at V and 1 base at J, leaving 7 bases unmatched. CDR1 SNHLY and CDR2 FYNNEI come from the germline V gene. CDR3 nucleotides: TGTGCCAGCAGTGAGGGTGCGGGGGGGTTTTCCTACAATGAGCAGTTCTTC. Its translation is CASSEGAGGFSYNEQFF.

This CDR3 reads CAWSPPRGGSADTQYF. The CDR3, as DNA: TGTGCCTGGAGCCCACCCCGGGGGGGCAGTGCAGATACGCAGTATTTT. This chain joins TRBV30 and TRBJ2-3, with TRBD2 identical over 8 bases. Looked up from germline, CDR1 is GTSNPN and CDR2 is SVGIG (reference sequence). The CDR3 contains 16 residues. The junction had 12 bases not matched to a gene; V was cut back by 3 bases and J by 4 bases.

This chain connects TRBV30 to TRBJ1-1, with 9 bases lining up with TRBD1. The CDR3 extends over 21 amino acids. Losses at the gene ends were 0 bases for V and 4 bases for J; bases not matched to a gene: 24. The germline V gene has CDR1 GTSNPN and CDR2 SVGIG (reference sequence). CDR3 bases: TGTGCCTGGAGTGTTTGGAGGCCGGGACAGGGTCTAAGAACGGGTAGCACTGAAGCTTTCTTT. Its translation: CAWSVWRPGQGLRTGSTEAFF.

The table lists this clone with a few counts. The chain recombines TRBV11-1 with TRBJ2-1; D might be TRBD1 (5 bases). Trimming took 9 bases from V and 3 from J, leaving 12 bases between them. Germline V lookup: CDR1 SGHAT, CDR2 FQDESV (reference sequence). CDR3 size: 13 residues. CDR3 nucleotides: TGTGCCAGTTCTGGGGCTAGCTACAATGAGCAGTTCTTC. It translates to CASSGASYNEQFF.

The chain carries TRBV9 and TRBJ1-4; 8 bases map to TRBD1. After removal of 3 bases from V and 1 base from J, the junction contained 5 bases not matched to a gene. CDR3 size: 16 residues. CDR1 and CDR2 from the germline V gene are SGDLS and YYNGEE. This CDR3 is CASSAGGTGTNEKLFF. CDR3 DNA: TGTGCCAGCAGCGCAGGAGGGACAGGAACTAATGAAAAACTGTTTTTT.

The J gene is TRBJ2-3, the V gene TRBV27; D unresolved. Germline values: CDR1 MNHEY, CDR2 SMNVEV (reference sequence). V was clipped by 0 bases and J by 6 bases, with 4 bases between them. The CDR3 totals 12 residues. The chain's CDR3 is CASSLSADTQYF. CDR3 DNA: TGTGCCAGCAGTTTATCTGCCGATACGCAGTATTTT.

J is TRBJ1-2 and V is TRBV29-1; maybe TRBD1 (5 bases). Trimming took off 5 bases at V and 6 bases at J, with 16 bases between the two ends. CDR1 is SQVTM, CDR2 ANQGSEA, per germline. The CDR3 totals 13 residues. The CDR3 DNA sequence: TGCAGCGTTCCGGGACGGGTAAGGGATGGCTACACCTTC. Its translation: CSVPGRVRDGYTF.

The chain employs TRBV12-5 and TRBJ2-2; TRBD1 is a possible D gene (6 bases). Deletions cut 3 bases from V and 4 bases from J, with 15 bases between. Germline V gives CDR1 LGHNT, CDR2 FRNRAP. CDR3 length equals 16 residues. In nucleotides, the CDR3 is TGTGCTAGTGGTTTCTTTCCGGGACAAACCACCGGGGAGCTGTTTTTT. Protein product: CASGFFPGQTTGELFF.

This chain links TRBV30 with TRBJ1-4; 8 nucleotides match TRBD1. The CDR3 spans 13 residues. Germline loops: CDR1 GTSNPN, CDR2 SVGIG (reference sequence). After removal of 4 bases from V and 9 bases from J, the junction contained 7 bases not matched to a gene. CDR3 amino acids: CAWNPGQGQKLFF. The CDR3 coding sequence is TGTGCCTGGAACCCCGGACAGGGACAAAAACTGTTTTTT.

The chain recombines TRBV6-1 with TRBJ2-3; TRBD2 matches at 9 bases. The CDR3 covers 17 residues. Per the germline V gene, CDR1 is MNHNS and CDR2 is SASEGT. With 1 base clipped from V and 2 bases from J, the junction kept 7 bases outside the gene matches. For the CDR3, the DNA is TGTGCCAGCAGTGAAGGGATAGCGGGGGACTTCACAGATACGCAGTATTTT. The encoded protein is CASSEGIAGDFTDTQYF.

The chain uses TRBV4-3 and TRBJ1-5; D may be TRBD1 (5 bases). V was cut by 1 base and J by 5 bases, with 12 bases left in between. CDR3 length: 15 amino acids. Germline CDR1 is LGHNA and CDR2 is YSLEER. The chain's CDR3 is CASSQALDIYQPQHF. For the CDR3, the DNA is TGCGCCAGCAGCCAAGCCTTGGACATATATCAGCCCCAGCATTTT.

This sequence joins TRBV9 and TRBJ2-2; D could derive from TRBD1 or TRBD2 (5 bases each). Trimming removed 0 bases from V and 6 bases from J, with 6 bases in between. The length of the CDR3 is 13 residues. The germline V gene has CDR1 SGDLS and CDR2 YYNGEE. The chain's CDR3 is CASSVGGAGELFF. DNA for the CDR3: TGTGCCAGCAGCGTAGGAGGGGCCGGGGAGCTGTTTTTT.

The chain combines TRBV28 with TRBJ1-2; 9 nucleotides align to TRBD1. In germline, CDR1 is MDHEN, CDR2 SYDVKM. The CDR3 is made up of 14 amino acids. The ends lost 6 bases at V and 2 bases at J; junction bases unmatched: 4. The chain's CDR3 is CASSSGQGNYGYTF. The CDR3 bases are TGTGCCAGCAGCTCGGGACAGGGAAACTATGGCTACACCTTC.

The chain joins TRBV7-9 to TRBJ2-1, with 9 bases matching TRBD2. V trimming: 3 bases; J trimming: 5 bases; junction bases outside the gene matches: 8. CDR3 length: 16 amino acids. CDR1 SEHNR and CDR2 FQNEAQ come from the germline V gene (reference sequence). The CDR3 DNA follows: TGTGCCAGCAGCTTCTCCCTAGCGGGGCTGAACAATGAGCAGTTCTTC. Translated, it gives CASSFSLAGLNNEQFF. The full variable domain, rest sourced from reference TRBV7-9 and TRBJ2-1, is DTGVSQNPRHKITKRGQNVTFRCDPISEHNRLYWYRQTLGQGPEFLTYFQNEAQLEKSRLLSDRFSAERPKGSFSTLEIQRTEQGDSAMYLCASSFSLAGLNNEQFFGPGTRLTVL.

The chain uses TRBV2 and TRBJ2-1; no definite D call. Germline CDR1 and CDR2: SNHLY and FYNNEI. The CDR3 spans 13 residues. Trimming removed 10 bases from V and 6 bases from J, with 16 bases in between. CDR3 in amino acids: CATRAITPNEQFF. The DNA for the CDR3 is TGTGCCACTCGGGCTATCACCCCCAATGAGCAGTTCTTC.

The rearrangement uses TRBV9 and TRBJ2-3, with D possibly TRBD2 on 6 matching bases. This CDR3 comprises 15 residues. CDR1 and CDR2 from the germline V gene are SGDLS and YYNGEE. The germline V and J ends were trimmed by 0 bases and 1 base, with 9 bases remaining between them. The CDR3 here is CASSVAGGGTDTQYF. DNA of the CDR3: TGTGCCAGCAGCGTAGCGGGCGGGGGCACAGATACGCAGTATTTT.

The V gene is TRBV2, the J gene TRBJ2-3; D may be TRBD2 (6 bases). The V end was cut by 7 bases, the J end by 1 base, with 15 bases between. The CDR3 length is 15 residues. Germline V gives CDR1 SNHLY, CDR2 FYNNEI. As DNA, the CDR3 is TGTGCCAGCACCATGGGACTGGCAGGCACAGATACGCAGTATTTT. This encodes CASTMGLAGTDTQYF. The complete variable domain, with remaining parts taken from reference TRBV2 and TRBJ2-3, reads EPEVTQTPSHQVTQMGQEVILRCVPISNHLYFYWYRQILGQKVEFLVSFYNNEISEKSEIFDDQFSVERPDGSNFTLKIRSTKLEDSAMYFCASTMGLAGTDTQYFGPGTRLTVL.

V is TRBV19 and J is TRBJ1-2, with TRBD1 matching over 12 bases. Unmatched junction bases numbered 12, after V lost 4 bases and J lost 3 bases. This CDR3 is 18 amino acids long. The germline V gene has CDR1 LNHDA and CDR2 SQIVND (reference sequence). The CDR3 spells CASSTQRDRGLADYGYTF. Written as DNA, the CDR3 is TGTGCCAGTAGTACTCAACGGGACAGGGGGCTTGCGGACTATGGCTACACCTTC.

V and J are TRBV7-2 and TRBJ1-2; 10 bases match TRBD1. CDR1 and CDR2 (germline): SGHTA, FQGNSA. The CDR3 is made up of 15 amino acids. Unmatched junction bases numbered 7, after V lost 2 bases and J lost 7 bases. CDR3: CASSLQRQGARGYTF. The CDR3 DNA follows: TGTGCCAGCAGCTTACAGCGACAGGGGGCGCGTGGCTACACCTTC.

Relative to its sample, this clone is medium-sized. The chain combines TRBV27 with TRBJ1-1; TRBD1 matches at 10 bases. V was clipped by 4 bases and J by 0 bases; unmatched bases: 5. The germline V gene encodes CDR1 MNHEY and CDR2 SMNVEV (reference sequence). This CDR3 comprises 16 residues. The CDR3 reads CASSSGTGVMNTEAFF. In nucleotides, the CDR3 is TGTGCCAGCAGTTCCGGGACAGGGGTCATGAACACTGAAGCTTTCTTT.

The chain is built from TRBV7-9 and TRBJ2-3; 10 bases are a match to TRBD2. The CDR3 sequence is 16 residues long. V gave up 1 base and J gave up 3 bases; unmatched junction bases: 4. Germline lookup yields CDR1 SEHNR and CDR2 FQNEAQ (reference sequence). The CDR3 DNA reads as TGTGCCAGCAGCTTAGGGAATAGCGGGGGGACAGATACGCAGTATTTT. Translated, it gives CASSLGNSGGTDTQYF.

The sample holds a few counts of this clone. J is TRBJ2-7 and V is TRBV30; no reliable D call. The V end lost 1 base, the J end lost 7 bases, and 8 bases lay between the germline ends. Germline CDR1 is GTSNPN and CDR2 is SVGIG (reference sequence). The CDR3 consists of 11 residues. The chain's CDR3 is CAWSGRREQYF. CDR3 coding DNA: TGTGCCTGGAGTGGCCGCCGGGAGCAGTACTTC.

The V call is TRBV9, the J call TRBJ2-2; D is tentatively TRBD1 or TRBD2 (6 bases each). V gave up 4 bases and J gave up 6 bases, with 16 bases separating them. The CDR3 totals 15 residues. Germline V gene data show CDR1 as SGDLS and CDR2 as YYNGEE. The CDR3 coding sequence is TGTGCCAGCAGCCCTGGGTGGGGGGCCTCCGGGGAGCTGTTTTTT. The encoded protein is CASSPGWGASGELFF. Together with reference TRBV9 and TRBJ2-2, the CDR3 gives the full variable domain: DSGVTQTPKHLITATGQRVTLRCSPRSGDLSVYWYQQSLDQGLQFLIQYYNGEERAKGNILERFSAQQFPDLHSELNLSSLELGDSALYFCASSPGWGASGELFFGEGSRLTVL.

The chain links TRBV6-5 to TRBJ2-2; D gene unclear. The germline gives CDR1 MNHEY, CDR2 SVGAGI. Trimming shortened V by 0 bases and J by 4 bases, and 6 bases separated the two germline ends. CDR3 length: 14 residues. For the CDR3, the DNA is TGTGCCAGCAGTTACTCGACCCTCACCGGGGAGCTGTTTTTT. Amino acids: CASSYSTLTGELFF.

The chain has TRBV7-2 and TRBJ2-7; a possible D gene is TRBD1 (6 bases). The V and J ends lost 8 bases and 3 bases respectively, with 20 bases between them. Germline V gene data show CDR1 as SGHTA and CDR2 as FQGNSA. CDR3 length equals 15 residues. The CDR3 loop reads CASGTGQNFVYEQYF. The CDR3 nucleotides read TGTGCCAGCGGGACCGGACAGAATTTCGTCTACGAGCAGTACTTC.